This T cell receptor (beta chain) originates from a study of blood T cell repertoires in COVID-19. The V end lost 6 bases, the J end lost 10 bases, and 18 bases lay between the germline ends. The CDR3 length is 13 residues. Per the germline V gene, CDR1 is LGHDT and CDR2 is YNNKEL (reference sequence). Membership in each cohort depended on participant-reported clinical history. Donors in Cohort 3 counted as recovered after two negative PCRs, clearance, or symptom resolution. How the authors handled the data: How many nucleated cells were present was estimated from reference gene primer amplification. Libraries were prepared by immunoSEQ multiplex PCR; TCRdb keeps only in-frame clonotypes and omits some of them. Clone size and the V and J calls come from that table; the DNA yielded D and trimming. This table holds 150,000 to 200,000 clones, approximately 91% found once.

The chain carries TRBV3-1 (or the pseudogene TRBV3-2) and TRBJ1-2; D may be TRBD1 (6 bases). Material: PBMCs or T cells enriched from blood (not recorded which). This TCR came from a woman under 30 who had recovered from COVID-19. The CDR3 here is CASRQQGSIDYTF. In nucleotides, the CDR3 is TGTGCCAGCAGACAGCAGGGGTCGATTGACTACACCTTC.